The source of this T cell receptor beta chain is a study of T cell changes during pregnancy in multiple sclerosis. TCRdb keeps only in-frame clones here, not all; method: immunoSEQ multiplex PCR. The top ten clones hold under 2% of a sample with 58,000 or so clones, about 91% of them seen once. The V end was cut by 7 bases, the J end by 0 bases, with 13 bases between. Germline lookup yields CDR1 SNHLY and CDR2 FYNNEI. The CDR3 consists of 14 residues. This receptor was identified in a female donor with multiple sclerosis, enrolled in a pregnancy study. The rearrangement uses TRBV2 and TRBJ2-7, with D perhaps matching TRBD1 (5 bases). Material: peripheral blood, obtained after pregnancy. CDR3 sequence: CASIVGRASYEQYF. CDR3 in DNA: TGTGCCAGCATTGTTGGCAGGGCCTCCTACGAGCAGTACTTC.